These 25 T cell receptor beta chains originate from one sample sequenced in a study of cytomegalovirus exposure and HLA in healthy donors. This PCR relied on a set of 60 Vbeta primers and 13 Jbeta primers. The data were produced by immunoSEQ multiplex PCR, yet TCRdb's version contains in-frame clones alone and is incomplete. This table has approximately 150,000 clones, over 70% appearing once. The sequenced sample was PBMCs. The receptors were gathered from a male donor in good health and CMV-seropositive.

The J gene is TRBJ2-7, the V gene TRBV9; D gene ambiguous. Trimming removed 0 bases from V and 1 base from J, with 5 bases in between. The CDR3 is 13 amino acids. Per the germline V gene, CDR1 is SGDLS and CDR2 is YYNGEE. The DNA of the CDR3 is TGTGCCAGCAGCGTAGGGCAGTCCTACGAGCAGTACTTC. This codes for CASSVGQSYEQYF.

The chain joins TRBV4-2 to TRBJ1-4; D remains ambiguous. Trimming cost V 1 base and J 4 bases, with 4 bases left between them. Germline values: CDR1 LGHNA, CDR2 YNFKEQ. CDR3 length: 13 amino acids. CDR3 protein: CASSQVNNEKLFF. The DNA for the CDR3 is TGTGCCAGCAGCCAAGTCAATAATGAAAAACTGTTTTTT.

Here the CDR3 DNA reads TGTGCCAGCAGCGTTAGCGGGGGGGCGGCAGATACGCAGTATTTT. Amino acid sequence: CASSVSGGAADTQYF. This sequence joins TRBV9 and TRBJ2-3; 11 bases align to TRBD2. V was pared by 2 bases and J by 4 bases, with 3 bases of the junction left unmatched. CDR1 is SGDLS, CDR2 YYNGEE, per germline. This CDR3 is 15 amino acids long. Full variable domain (missing parts from reference TRBV9 and TRBJ2-3): DSGVTQTPKHLITATGQRVTLRCSPRSGDLSVYWYQQSLDQGLQFLIQYYNGEERAKGNILERFSAQQFPDLHSELNLSSLELGDSALYFCASSVSGGAADTQYFGPGTRLTVL.

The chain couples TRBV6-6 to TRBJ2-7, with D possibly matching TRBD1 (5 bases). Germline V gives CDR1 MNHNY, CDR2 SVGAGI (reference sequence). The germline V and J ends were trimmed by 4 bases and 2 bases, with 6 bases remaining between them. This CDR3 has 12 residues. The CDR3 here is CASSSDTYEQYF. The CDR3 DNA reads TGTGCCAGCAGTTCGGACACCTACGAGCAGTACTTC.

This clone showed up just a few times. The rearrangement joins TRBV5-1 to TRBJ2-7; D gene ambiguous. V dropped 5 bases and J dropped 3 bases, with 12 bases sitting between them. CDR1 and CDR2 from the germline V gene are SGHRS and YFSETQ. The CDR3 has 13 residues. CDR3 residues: CASRPERYYEQYF. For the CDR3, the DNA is TGCGCCAGCAGACCGGAGAGGTACTACGAGCAGTACTTC.

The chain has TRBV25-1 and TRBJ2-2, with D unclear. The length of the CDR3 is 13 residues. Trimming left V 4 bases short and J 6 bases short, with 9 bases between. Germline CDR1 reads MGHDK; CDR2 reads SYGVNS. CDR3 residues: CASSVSNPGELFF. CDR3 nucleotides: TGTGCCAGCAGTGTTTCCAATCCCGGGGAGCTGTTTTTT.

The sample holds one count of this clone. CDR3 region: CASSSGQGSNEKLFF. The CDR3 DNA reads TGTGCCAGCAGTTCCGGACAGGGCAGTAATGAAAAACTGTTTTTT. The rearrangement joins TRBV6-5 to TRBJ1-4; the match to TRBD1 covers 8 bases. After removal of 4 bases from V and 4 bases from J, the junction contained 5 bases not matched to a gene. The V gene's germline CDR1 is MNHEY and CDR2 SVGAGI. This CDR3 contains 15 residues.

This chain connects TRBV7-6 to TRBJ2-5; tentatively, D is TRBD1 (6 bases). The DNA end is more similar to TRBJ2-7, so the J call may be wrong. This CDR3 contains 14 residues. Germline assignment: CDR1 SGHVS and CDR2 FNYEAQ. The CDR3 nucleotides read TGTGCCAGCAGCTTAGCAACAGGGAAGGCCGAGCAGTACTTC. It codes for CASSLATGKAEQYF.

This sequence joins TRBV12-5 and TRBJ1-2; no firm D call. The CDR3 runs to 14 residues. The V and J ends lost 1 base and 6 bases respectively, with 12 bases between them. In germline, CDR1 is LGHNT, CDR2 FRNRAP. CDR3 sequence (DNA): TGTGCTAGTGGTTTGGATACAGTTGTGGATGGCTACACCTTC. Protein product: CASGLDTVVDGYTF.

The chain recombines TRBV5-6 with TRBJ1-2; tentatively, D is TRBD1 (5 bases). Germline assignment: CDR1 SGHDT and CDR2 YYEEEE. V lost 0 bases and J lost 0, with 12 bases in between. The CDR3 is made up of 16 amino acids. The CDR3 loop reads CASSLGWGRANYGYTF. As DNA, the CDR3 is TGTGCCAGCAGCTTGGGATGGGGCAGGGCTAACTATGGCTACACCTTC. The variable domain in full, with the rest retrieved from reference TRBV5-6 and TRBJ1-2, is DAGVTQSPTHLIKTRGQQVTLRCSPKSGHDTVSWYQQALGQGPQFIFQYYEEEERQRGNFPDRFSGHQFPNYSSELNVNALLLGDSALYLCASSLGWGRANYGYTFGSGTRLTVV.

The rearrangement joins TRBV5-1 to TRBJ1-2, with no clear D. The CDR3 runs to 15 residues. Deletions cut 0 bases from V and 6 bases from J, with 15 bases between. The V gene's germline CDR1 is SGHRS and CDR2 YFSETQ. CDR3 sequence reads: CASSLELRVTDGYTF. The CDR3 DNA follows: TGCGCCAGCAGCTTGGAACTCCGGGTCACGGATGGCTACACCTTC.

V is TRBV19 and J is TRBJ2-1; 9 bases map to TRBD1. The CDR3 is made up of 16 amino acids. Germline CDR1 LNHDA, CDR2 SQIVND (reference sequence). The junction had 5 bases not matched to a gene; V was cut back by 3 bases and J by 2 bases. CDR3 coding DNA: TGTGCCAGTAGTATCGGACAGGGGCCCACCTACAATGAGCAGTTCTTC. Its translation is CASSIGQGPTYNEQFF.

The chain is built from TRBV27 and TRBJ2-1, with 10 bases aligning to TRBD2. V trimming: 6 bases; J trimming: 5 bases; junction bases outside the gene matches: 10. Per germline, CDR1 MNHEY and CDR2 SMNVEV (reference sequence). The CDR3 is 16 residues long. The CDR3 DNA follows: TGTGCCAGCAGCCCCCTAGGACTAGCGGATCACAATGAGCAGTTCTTC. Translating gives CASSPLGLADHNEQFF.

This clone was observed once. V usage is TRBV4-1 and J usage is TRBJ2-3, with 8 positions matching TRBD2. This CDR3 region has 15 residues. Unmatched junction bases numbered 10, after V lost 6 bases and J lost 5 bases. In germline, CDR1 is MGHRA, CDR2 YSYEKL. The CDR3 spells CASSPVGGAGDTQYF. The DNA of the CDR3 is TGCGCCAGCAGTCCGGTCGGGGGGGCCGGAGATACGCAGTATTTT.

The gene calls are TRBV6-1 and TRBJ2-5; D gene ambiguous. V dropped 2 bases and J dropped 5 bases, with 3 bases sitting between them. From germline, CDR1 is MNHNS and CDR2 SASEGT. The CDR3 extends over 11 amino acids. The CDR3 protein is CASSERETQYF. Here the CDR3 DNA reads TGTGCCAGCAGTGAACGGGAGACCCAGTACTTC.

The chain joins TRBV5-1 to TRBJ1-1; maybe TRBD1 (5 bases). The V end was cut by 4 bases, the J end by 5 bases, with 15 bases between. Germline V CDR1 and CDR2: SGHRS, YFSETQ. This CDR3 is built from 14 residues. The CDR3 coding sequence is TGCGCCAGCAGCGGCCGGGGGGGAGCAACTGAAGCTTTCTTT. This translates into CASSGRGGATEAFF.

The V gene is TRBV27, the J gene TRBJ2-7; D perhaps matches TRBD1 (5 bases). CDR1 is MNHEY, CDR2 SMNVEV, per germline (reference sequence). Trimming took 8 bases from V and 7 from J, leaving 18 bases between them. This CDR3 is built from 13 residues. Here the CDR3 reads CASSLGRQREQYF. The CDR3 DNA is TGTGCCAGCTCCCTGGGGCGTCAAAGAGAGCAGTACTTC.

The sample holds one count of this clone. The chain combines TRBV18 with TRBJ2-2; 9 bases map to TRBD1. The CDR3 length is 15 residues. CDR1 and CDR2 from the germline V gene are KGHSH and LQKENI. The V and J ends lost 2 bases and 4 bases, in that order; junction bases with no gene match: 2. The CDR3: CASSPGTGSTGELFF. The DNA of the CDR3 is TGTGCCAGCTCACCAGGGACAGGGTCCACCGGGGAGCTGTTTTTT.

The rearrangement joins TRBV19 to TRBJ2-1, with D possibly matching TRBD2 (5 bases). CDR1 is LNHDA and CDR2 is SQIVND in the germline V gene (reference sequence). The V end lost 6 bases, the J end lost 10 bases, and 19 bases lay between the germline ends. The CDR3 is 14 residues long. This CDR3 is CASRSTSWEGEQFF. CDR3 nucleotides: TGTGCCAGTAGATCTACTAGTTGGGAAGGCGAGCAGTTCTTC.

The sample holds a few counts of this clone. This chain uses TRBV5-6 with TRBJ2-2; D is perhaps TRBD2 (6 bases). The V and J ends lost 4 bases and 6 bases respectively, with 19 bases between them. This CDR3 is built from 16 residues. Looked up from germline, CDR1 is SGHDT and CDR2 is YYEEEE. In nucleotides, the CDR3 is TGTGCCAGCAGCGGGGGGAATAGCGGATTCCCCGGGGAGCTGTTTTTT. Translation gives CASSGGNSGFPGELFF.

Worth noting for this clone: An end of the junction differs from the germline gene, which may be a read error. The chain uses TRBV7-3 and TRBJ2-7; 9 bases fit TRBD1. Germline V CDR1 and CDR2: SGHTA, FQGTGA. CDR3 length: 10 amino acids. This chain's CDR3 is CASSRGQGKF. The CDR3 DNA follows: TGTGCCAGCAGCCGGGGACAGGGTAAATTC.

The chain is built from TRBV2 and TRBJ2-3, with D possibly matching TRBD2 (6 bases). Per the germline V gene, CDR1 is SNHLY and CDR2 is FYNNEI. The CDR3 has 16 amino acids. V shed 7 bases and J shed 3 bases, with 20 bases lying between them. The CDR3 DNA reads TGTGCCAGCATCCCGGGAGCTAGGTTGGGGACAGATACGCAGTATTTT. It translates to CASIPGARLGTDTQYF.

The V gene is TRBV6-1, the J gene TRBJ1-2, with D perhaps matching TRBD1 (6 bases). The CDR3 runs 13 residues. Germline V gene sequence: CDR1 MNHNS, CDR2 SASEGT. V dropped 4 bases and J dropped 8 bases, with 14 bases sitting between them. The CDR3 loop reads CASSGYRAGGYTF. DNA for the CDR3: TGTGCCAGCAGTGGATACAGGGCTGGAGGCTACACCTTC.

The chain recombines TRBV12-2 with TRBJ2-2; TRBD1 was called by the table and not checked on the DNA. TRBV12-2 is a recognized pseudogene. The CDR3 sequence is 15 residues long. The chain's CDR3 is CALWGQGPNTGELFF. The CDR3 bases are TGTGCACTCTGGGGGCAGGGGCCCAACACCGGGGAGCTGTTTTTT.

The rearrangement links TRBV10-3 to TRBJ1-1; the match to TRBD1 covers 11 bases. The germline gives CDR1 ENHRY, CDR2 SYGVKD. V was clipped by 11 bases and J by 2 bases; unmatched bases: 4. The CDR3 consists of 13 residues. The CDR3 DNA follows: TGTGCCGTGGGACAGGGGGTTAACACTGAAGCTTTCTTT. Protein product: CAVGQGVNTEAFF.